This entry describes one TCR beta chain. Specified time point: before preoperative PTX-NDP chemotherapy. TCRdb re-called the PCR reads through MiXCR, storing one row per CDR3 protein. The data hold over 14,000 distinct CDR3 sequences, with approximately 61% observed a single time. This sample was taken from a study of esophageal squamous cell carcinoma under preoperative chemotherapy. The V end was cut by 5 bases, the J end by 0 bases, with 13 bases between. The CDR3 has 16 residues. Germline loops: CDR1 MNHNS, CDR2 SASEGT. Sampling took place from a patient given preoperative chemotherapy. The TCR comes from a human donor with esophageal squamous cell carcinoma. The donor label of this sample is uncertain. V gene TRBV6-1 combines with J gene TRBJ2-2; D perhaps matches TRBD1 (5 bases). CDR3 in amino acids: CASSPYGQANTGELFF. Here the CDR3 DNA reads TGTGCCAGCAGTCCCTATGGACAAGCGAACACCGGGGAGCTGTTTTTT.